The 8 T cell receptor beta chains presented below share a single source sample, sequenced in a study of vaccination effects on CD4 cells after COVID-19. Viral peptide pool expansion of antigen-specific CD4+ T cells preceded sequencing in the ViraFEST assay. Scientists isolated CD4+ T cells after an approximately 10-day culture period ended. Vaccine administered to participants consisted of two doses of either BNT162b2 or mRNA-1273. The method was immunoSEQ multiplex PCR; TCRdb's version includes in-frame clones alone and lacks a portion of them. Of about 80,000 clones in the sample, around four fifths were seen once. The antigens for these receptors are not known. The sample in question was CD4+ T cells from PBMCs cultured with HCoV-OC43 spike peptides, obtained after COVID-19 vaccination. Subset denoted: HCoV-OC43 spike overlapping peptide pool stimulation. All receptors come from a human donor who received a COVID-19 vaccine.

The V and J genes are TRBV7-9 and TRBJ1-2; TRBD1 might be the D (6 bases). Germline CDR1 and CDR2: SEHNR and FQNEAQ (reference sequence). V was clipped by 1 base and J by 6 bases, with 15 bases between them. The CDR3 covers 15 residues. In DNA, the CDR3 is TGTGCCAGCAGCTTAGAGGTCGGCAGGGGCCATGGCTACACCTTC. It specifies CASSLEVGRGHGYTF.

The chain carries TRBV18 and TRBJ2-3; D uncertain. Germline lookup yields CDR1 KGHSH and CDR2 LQKENI. Deletions cut 4 bases from V and 0 bases from J, with 11 bases between. This CDR3 contains 15 residues. The CDR3 spells CASSLVRTSTDTQYF. The CDR3 nucleotides are TGTGCCAGCTCACTTGTTAGAACTAGCACAGATACGCAGTATTTT.

The V and J genes are TRBV5-1 and TRBJ1-5; possibly TRBD1 for D (6 bases). The CDR3 consists of 14 residues. Germline V gives CDR1 SGHRS, CDR2 YFSETQ. V was shortened by 3 bases and J by 1 base, with 8 bases between the two germline ends. This CDR3 reads CASSWGQSNQPQHF. CDR3 nucleotide sequence: TGCGCCAGCAGCTGGGGGCAGAGCAATCAGCCCCAGCATTTT.

In its sample, this clone was seen a few times. The rearrangement uses TRBV7-3 and TRBJ2-1; D possibly matches TRBD1 or TRBD2 (6 bases each). The CDR3 runs 17 residues. The germline V and J ends were trimmed by 0 bases and 2 bases, with 14 bases remaining between them. CDR1 and CDR2 (germline): SGHTA, FQGTGA. The CDR3 DNA is TGTGCCAGCAGCTTAACGGGCCAAGGGGGGACCTACAATGAGCAGTTCTTC. This sequence encodes CASSLTGQGGTYNEQFF.

The rearrangement uses TRBV2 and TRBJ1-5; 7 nucleotides agree with TRBD1. Germline CDR1 SNHLY, CDR2 FYNNEI. The CDR3 runs to 14 residues. The V segment lost 8 bases and the J segment 3 bases; nucleotides outside the gene matches: 7. DNA for the CDR3: TGTGCCAGCCAGGACAGGCTGTTCAATCAGCCCCAGCATTTT. This encodes CASQDRLFNQPQHF. The full variable domain, completed using reference TRBV2 and TRBJ1-5, is EPEVTQTPSHQVTQMGQEVILRCVPISNHLYFYWYRQILGQKVEFLVSFYNNEISEKSEIFDDQFSVERPDGSNFTLKIRSTKLEDSAMYFCASQDRLFNQPQHFGDGTRLSIL.

The CDR3 DNA is TGTGCCAGCAGCGTAGTTACGGGCCCTGTGGGGGAGCAGTACGTC. This translates into CASSVVTGPVGEQYV. The chain uses TRBV9 and TRBJ2-7, with unresolved D. Trimming took off 0 bases at V and 7 bases at J, with 17 bases between the two ends. Germline loops: CDR1 SGDLS, CDR2 YYNGEE. The CDR3 totals 15 residues.

The genes are TRBV7-8 and TRBJ1-1; D unclear. Germline V gene sequence: CDR1 SGHVS, CDR2 FQNEAQ. This CDR3 is 11 amino acids long. The ends were cut back, 7 bases at V and 2 bases at J, with 5 bases in the middle. CDR3 DNA sequence: TGTGCCAGCAAGGAAAACACTGAAGCTTTCTTT. It is translated as CASKENTEAFF. Full variable domain (rest looked up from reference TRBV7-8 and TRBJ1-1): GAGVSQSPRYKVAKRGQDVALRCDPISGHVSLFWYQQALGQGPEFLTYFQNEAQLDKSGLPSDRFFAERPEGSVSTLKIQRTQQEDSAVYLCASKENTEAFFGQGTRLTVV.

The CDR3 region is CASRGLGANTGELFF. CDR3 in DNA: TGTGCCAGCAGGGGGCTGGGGGCGAACACCGGGGAGCTGTTTTTT. The genes are TRBV2 and TRBJ2-2, with D possibly called TRBD1 or TRBD2 (5 bases each). Germline-derived CDR1 and CDR2 are SNHLY and FYNNEI. CDR3 length equals 15 residues. Trimming cost V 6 bases and J 0 bases, with 11 bases left between them. Based on the CDR3 plus reference TRBV2 and TRBJ2-2, the full variable domain is EPEVTQTPSHQVTQMGQEVILRCVPISNHLYFYWYRQILGQKVEFLVSFYNNEISEKSEIFDDQFSVERPDGSNFTLKIRSTKLEDSAMYFCASRGLGANTGELFFGEGSRLTVL.